This T cell receptor beta chain stems from a study of T-cell reconstitution after alpha-beta-depleted transplantation in children. Study conclusions and caveats: By one year post-transplant, T-cell counts and diversity largely arose from T cells that were newly produced. It was reported that alpha-beta T cells came from several hundred expanded graft clones (about two months after transplant).

A TCRbeta library incorporating unique molecular identifiers was prepared. TCRdb reanalysed the PCR reads using MiXCR and keeps one entry per CDR3 protein. The table lists approximately 800,000 distinct CDR3 sequences, 15% to 20% of them singletons, with 5% in the top ten. This clonotype was observed at least ten times. Its antigen is as yet unknown. From germline, CDR1 is DFQATT and CDR2 SNEGSKA (reference sequence). The V end was cut by 3 bases, the J end by 0 bases, with 11 bases between. The CDR3 covers 15 residues. Sample: PBMCs, mostly from graft donor cells, taken 360 days after TCRalphabeta/CD19-depleted stem cell transplant. The V and J genes are TRBV20-1 and TRBJ2-2; D gene ambiguous. This clonotype originated in a male patient between 10 and 17 years old who had a stem cell transplant for acute lymphoblastic leukemia, so the T cells may come from the graft donor. CDR3 bases: TGCAGTGCTAGGTCCCGGGTCCCGAACACCGGGGAGCTGTTTTTT. Encoded protein: CSARSRVPNTGELFF.